This TCR beta chain was profiled in a study of healthy donors' naive CD4 and CD8 T cells. Starting from roughly 0.45 ug of total RNA, TCR libraries were made with linear amplification. As originally analysed: About 80,000 TCR alpha transcripts were sequenced from four or five healthy donors. TCRdb re-called the reads through MiXCR, storing one row per CDR3 protein. The V and J calls come from TCRdb's annotation, not from the publication. Of roughly 200,000 distinct CDR3 sequences detected, about 76% appear once; the ten largest clones hold roughly 2.4%. The germline V and J ends were trimmed by 6 bases and 3 bases, with 12 bases remaining between them. This CDR3 is 12 amino acids long. Per the germline V gene, CDR1 is SQVTM and CDR2 is ANQGSEA. About this clonotype: Its specificity is unknown.

Naive T cells were sorted: CD4+CD8-CD45RO-CD45RA+ for CD4+, CD8+CD4-CD45RA+CD27bright for CD8+. Broader study findings: Most V and J genes were reportedly biased between naive CD4+ and CD8+ cells. Around 13% of CD4/CD8 propensity variance appeared explained by V, J and CDR3 charge.

The sequence was obtained from a pool of human donors in good health; the sample pools cells from several healthy donors. The sample consisted of naive CD4+ and CD8+ T cells sorted from blood, pooled from several donors. The gene calls are TRBV29-1 and TRBJ2-7, with D unclear. The CDR3 region is CSVGSEYYEQYF. The DNA for the CDR3 is TGCAGCGTGGGATCGGAGTACTACGAGCAGTACTTC.